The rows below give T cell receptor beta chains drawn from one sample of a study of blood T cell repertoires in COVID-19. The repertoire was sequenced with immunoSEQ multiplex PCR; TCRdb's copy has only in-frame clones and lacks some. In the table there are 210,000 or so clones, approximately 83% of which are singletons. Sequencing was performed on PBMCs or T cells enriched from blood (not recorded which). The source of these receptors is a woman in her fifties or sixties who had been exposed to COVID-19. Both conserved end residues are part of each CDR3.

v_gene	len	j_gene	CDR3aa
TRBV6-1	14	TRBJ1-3	CASSDPLSGNTIYF
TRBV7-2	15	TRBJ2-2	CASSPGGAGTGELFF
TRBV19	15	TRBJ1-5	CASSIVSGNNQPQHF
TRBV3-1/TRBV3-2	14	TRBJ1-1	CASSRLLQNTEAFF
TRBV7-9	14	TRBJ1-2	CASSEGQGPYGYTF
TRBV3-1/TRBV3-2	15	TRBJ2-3	CASSQSSGLTDTQYF
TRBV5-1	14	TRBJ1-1	CASSLKVEGTEAFF
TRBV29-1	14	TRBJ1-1	CSVSTTLGNTEAFF
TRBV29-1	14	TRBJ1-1	CSVRFGQGGTEAFF
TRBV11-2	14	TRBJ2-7	CASSSDRAAYEQYF
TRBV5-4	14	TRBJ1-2	CASSLTGTGYGYTF
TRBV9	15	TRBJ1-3	CASSHPGENRNTIYF
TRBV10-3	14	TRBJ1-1	CATRHDFGGTEAFF
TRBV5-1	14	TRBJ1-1	CASSRGGLNTEAFF
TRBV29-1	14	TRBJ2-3	CSVGGEQVLRTQYF
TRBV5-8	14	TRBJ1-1	CASSLDTGVGQAFF
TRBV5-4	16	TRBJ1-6	CASSSRVGTGDSPLHF
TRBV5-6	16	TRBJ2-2	CASSLAWGQGTGELFF
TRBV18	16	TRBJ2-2	CASSSQGASYTGELFF
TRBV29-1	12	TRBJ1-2	CSGRRGSEGYTF
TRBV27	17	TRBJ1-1	CASSFGGLTGMNTEAFF
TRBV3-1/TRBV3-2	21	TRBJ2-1	CASSQEDLAGPRSSSYNEQFF